Shown below are 17 T cell receptor beta chains from a single sample sequenced in a study of shared clonotypes between healthy human individuals. This table comes from immunoSEQ multiplex PCR, and its TCRdb copy is limited to in-frame clones, with some not included. The table lists hundreds of thousands of clones, around 67% of them singletons. The specimen sequenced was memory CD4+ T cells sorted from blood. Subset reported: CD45RA-negative fraction. The source of these receptors is a man aged 25-45 years in good health.

V and J are TRBV2 and TRBJ1-6; D possibly corresponds to TRBD1 (6 bases). The CDR3 has 14 amino acids. The germline CDR1 and CDR2 sequences are SNHLY and FYNNEI. Between the trimmed V and J ends, which lost 5 bases and 7 bases, there was a span of 12 bases. The CDR3 here is CASSWTDGNSPLHF. The CDR3 DNA reads as TGTGCCAGCAGTTGGACAGACGGAAATTCACCCCTCCACTTT.

The chain recombines TRBV7-2 with TRBJ2-5; 7 nucleotides align to TRBD2. The CDR3 is 16 amino acids. In germline, CDR1 is SGHTA, CDR2 FQGNSA. J lost 2 bases, V lost 3 bases, and 9 bases had no gene match. In DNA, the CDR3 is TGTGCCAGCAGCTTGGTCAGTAGCGGGCGACAAGAGACCCAGTACTTC. Residues: CASSLVSSGRQETQYF.

This clone was detected only once. The CDR3 DNA reads as TGCGCCAGCAGCGCCCCCAGGGGGGTGGGGGCTTTCTTT. Amino acid sequence: CASSAPRGVGAFF. The chain combines TRBV5-1 with TRBJ1-1; 7 nucleotides line up with TRBD1. The V and J ends lost 4 bases and 11 bases, in that order; junction bases with no gene match: 11. This CDR3 contains 13 residues. Looked up from germline, CDR1 is SGHRS and CDR2 is YFSETQ.

V usage is TRBV5-4 and J usage is TRBJ1-2; D might be TRBD1 (6 bases). Trimming took 0 bases from V and 7 from J, leaving 22 bases between them. There are 17 residues in the CDR3. Germline V gene sequence: CDR1 SGHNT, CDR2 YYREEE (reference sequence). The CDR3 DNA sequence: TGTGCCAGCAGCTTGGGCAGAGGGGGGAATCGGGACGGTGGCTACACCTTC. Its translation: CASSLGRGGNRDGGYTF.

This clone was counted between two and nine times. The chain couples TRBV15 to TRBJ1-1, with D unclear. The CDR3 spans 12 residues. With 5 bases removed from V and 8 bases from J, the gap between germline ends came to 12 bases. From germline, CDR1 is LNHNV and CDR2 YYDKDF (reference sequence). CDR3 in amino acids: CATSPSRAEAFF. In DNA form, the CDR3 reads TGTGCCACCAGCCCCAGTCGGGCGGAAGCTTTCTTT.

The chain combines TRBV7-2 with TRBJ2-4; the match to TRBD1 covers 8 bases. The CDR3 has 14 residues. Germline V gives CDR1 SGHTA, CDR2 FQGNSA. V shed 5 bases, J shed 6 bases, and the junction held 6 bases outside the gene matches. In DNA form, the CDR3 reads TGTGCCAGCAGCCCAGCAGGGGGCGCAAACATTCAGTACTTC. This translates into CASSPAGGANIQYF.

This chain links TRBV7-8 with TRBJ2-5; the match to TRBD1 covers 7 bases. There are 14 residues in the CDR3. The V gene's germline CDR1 is SGHVS and CDR2 FQNEAQ. V shed 5 bases and J 1 base; nucleotides not matched to a gene: 4. The CDR3 spells CASSPGQPQETQYF. The CDR3 DNA reads TGTGCCAGCAGCCCGGGACAGCCCCAAGAGACCCAGTACTTC.

The V call is TRBV5-4, the J call TRBJ2-1; D gene ambiguous. The CDR3 contains 16 residues. CDR1 and CDR2 from the germline V gene are SGHNT and YYREEE (reference sequence). Trimming cost V 4 bases and J 4 bases, with 18 bases left between them. CDR3 protein: CASSPMDPQFYNEQFF. CDR3 DNA: TGTGCCAGCAGCCCTATGGACCCACAATTTTACAATGAGCAGTTCTTC.

The chain links TRBV5-1 to TRBJ2-1; 11 nucleotides agree with TRBD2. In germline, CDR1 is SGHRS, CDR2 YFSETQ. The CDR3 is 16 amino acids. V lost 1 base and J lost 3; bases outside the gene matches: 3. CDR3 DNA: TGCGCCAGCAGCTTGACTAGCGGGAGCATCTACAATGAGCAGTTCTTC. It encodes CASSLTSGSIYNEQFF.

With respect to this clone: The same CDR3 arises from other DNA sequences in this sample as well. CDR3 residues: CSVGTGGQETQYF. The CDR3 coding sequence is TGCAGCGTTGGGACAGGAGGACAAGAGACCCAGTACTTC. The chain links TRBV29-1 to TRBJ2-5; 7 bases align to TRBD1. The CDR3 totals 13 residues. Per germline, CDR1 SQVTM and CDR2 ANQGSEA. The ends lost 4 bases at V and 2 bases at J; junction bases unmatched: 4.

The CDR3 nucleotides read TGTGCCAGTAGTATAACTCTAGCGGGAAACGAGCAGTACTTC. Protein product: CASSITLAGNEQYF. This chain connects TRBV19 to TRBJ2-7; 9 positions match TRBD2. CDR1 LNHDA and CDR2 SQIVND come from the germline V gene (reference sequence). The CDR3 is made up of 14 amino acids. Trimming at V came to 2 bases and at J to 5 bases, leaving 4 bases not matched to a gene.

This clone was detected a few times. The rearrangement uses TRBV27 and TRBJ2-5; TRBD1 or TRBD2 may be the D gene (6 bases each). The CDR3 has 15 amino acids. Germline V lookup: CDR1 MNHEY, CDR2 SMNVEV (reference sequence). With 6 bases removed from V and 7 bases from J, the gap between germline ends came to 21 bases. CDR3 DNA sequence: TGTGCCAGCAGCCCGAGGGGGGCCGGGGTTGGGACCCAGTACTTC. Translated: CASSPRGAGVGTQYF.

The chain links TRBV5-1 to TRBJ1-4; 7 nucleotides line up with TRBD1. Germline V gene lookup returns CDR1 SGHRS and CDR2 YFSETQ. The CDR3 is 14 residues long. The ends lost 3 bases at V and 4 bases at J; junction bases unmatched: 3. The CDR3 region is CASSSQGNNEKLFF. The CDR3 DNA follows: TGCGCCAGCAGCTCACAGGGGAATAATGAAAAACTGTTTTTT.

The chain carries TRBV7-8 and TRBJ2-7; the D gene is possibly TRBD2 (6 bases). The CDR3 consists of 13 residues. V was clipped by 3 bases and J by 1 base, with 7 bases between them. The germline gives CDR1 SGHVS, CDR2 FQNEAQ. CDR3 loop: CASSLRGSYEQYF. The CDR3, as DNA: TGTGCCAGCAGCTTGCGGGGATCCTACGAGCAGTACTTC. Combining the CDR3 with reference TRBV7-8 and TRBJ2-7 gives the whole variable domain GAGVSQSPRYKVAKRGQDVALRCDPISGHVSLFWYQQALGQGPEFLTYFQNEAQLDKSGLPSDRFFAERPEGSVSTLKIQRTQQEDSAVYLCASSLRGSYEQYFGPGTRLTVT.

The V and J genes are TRBV7-9 and TRBJ2-3; no firm D call. This CDR3 spans 15 amino acids. Germline loops: CDR1 SEHNR, CDR2 FQNEAQ (reference sequence). V lost 4 bases and J lost 0, with 11 bases in between. CDR3 amino acids: CASSYGPTSTDTQYF. The CDR3 DNA follows: TGTGCCAGCAGCTATGGGCCGACTAGCACAGATACGCAGTATTTT.

This clone was detected only once. The V and J genes are TRBV27 and TRBJ1-3; D call uncertain. The germline CDR1 and CDR2 sequences are MNHEY and SMNVEV (reference sequence). The CDR3 is 16 residues long. V shed 3 bases and J shed 0 bases, with 12 bases lying between them. In DNA form, the CDR3 reads TGTGCCAGCAGTTTCGGCAGGCCGAGCTCTGGAAACACCATATATTTT. Encoded protein: CASSFGRPSSGNTIYF.

This clone has a single count. A much larger clonotype is one base distant, so this may be a read error. V is TRBV28 and J is TRBJ2-7; D uncertain. This CDR3 has 11 amino acids. V was trimmed by 6 bases and J by 2 bases, leaving 5 bases between them. From germline, CDR1 is MDHEN and CDR2 SYDVKM. CDR3 in amino acids: CASSRTYEQYF. The CDR3 DNA follows: TGTGCCAGCAGCCGGACCTACGAGCAGTACTTC.